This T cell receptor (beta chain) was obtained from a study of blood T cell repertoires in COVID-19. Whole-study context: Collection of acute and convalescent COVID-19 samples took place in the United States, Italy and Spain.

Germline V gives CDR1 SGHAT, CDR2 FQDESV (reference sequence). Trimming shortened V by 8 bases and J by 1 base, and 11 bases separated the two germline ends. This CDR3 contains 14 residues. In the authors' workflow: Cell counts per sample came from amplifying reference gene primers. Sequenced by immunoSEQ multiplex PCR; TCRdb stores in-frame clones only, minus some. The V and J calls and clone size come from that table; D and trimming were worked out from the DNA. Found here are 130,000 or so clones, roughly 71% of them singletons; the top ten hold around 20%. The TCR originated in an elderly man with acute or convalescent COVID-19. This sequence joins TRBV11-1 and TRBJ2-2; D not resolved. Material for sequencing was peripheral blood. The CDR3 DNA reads TGTGCCAGCGGAACCAACAGGAACACCGGGGAGCTGTTTTTT. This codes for CASGTNRNTGELFF.